This is a list of T cell receptor beta chains from one sample in a study of blood T cell repertoires in COVID-19. Only in-frame clones appear in the TCRdb table, and some are missing; sequencing was by immunoSEQ multiplex PCR. The sample yields roughly 320,000 clones, 85% to 90% seen once. Sequenced input: peripheral blood. These receptors came from a young woman with COVID-19, enrolled during active disease. The CDR3 runs from the conserved cysteine through the conserved F or W. The D gene is left open where the match is weak. Rows may omit the clone size; those that give it use once, few, many or a size class.

J gene: TRBJ2-5
V gene: TRBV3-1/TRBV3-2
clone size: NA
D gene: NA
CDR3 DNA: TGTGCCAGCAGCCTCCAAGCGACCCAGTACTTC
CDR3 protein: CASSLQATQYF

J gene: TRBJ2-6
V gene: TRBV19
clone size: NA
D gene: NA
CDR3 DNA: TGTGCCAGTAGTATAGATCTCAAGGGGTCCGGGGCCAACGTCCTGACTTTC
CDR3 protein: CASSIDLKGSGANVLTF

J gene: TRBJ2-1
V gene: TRBV11-3
clone size: NA
D gene: TRBD2
CDR3 DNA: TGTGCCAGCAGCTGGACTAGCGGGGGGGCATACAATGAGCAGTTCTTC
CDR3 protein: CASSWTSGGAYNEQFF

J gene: TRBJ1-6
V gene: TRBV30
clone size: NA
D gene: TRBD1
CDR3 DNA: TGTGCCTGGAGTCTCCTGACAGGGCCATCACCCCTCCACTTT
CDR3 protein: CAWSLLTGPSPLHF

J gene: TRBJ1-3
V gene: TRBV19
clone size: NA
D gene: TRBD1
CDR3 DNA: TGTGCCAGTACTCCGGGACAGCACTCTGGAAACACCATATATTTT
CDR3 protein: CASTPGQHSGNTIYF

J gene: TRBJ2-5
V gene: TRBV15
clone size: NA
D gene: TRBD2
CDR3 DNA: TGTGCCACCAGCAGAGGGGGCGCGGGGGGCGTTCCAGAGACCCAGTACTTC
CDR3 protein: CATSRGGAGGVPETQYF

J gene: TRBJ1-1
V gene: TRBV19
clone size: NA
D gene: NA
CDR3 DNA: TGTGCCAGTAGTTGGGTTGCGGACACTGAAGCTTTCTTT
CDR3 protein: CASSWVADTEAFF

J gene: TRBJ2-1
V gene: TRBV19
clone size: NA
D gene: TRBD1
CDR3 DNA: TGTGCCAGTAGTTCAACACAGGGGGCTCTTAATGAGCAGTTCTTC
CDR3 protein: CASSSTQGALNEQFF

J gene: TRBJ2-7
V gene: TRBV29-1
clone size: few
D gene: NA
CDR3 DNA: TGCAGCGTTGGAGGCCTATCCTACGAGCAGTACTTC
CDR3 protein: CSVGGLSYEQYF

J gene: TRBJ1-1
V gene: TRBV7-6
clone size: NA
D gene: NA
CDR3 DNA: TGTGCCAGCAGCTTAACCGACAGTTCTAACACTGAAGCTTTCTTT
CDR3 protein: CASSLTDSSNTEAFF

J gene: TRBJ2-6
V gene: TRBV2
clone size: once
D gene: NA
CDR3 DNA: TGTGCCAGCAGTGAAAGATCTACCGGGGCCAACGTCCTGACTTTC
CDR3 protein: CASSERSTGANVLTF

J gene: TRBJ2-7
V gene: TRBV10-1
clone size: few
D gene: TRBD1
CDR3 DNA: TGCGCCAGCAGTGAGAATAGGCGACAGGGGCGGAACGAGCAGTACTTC
CDR3 protein: CASSENRRQGRNEQYF

J gene: TRBJ2-7
V gene: TRBV10-3
clone size: NA
D gene: TRBD1
CDR3 DNA: TGTGCCATCAGTGATCCGGGACAGGGGCTACAATACGAGCAGTACTTC
CDR3 protein: CAISDPGQGLQYEQYF